What follows are 17 T cell receptor beta chains derived from one specimen sequenced in a study of human T cells and chemical hapten exposure. TCRdb re-called the RACE reads with MiXCR, one entry per CDR3 protein. The profile shows approximately 80,000 distinct CDR3 sequences, over 10% of them singletons. Regarding time point: patch test 3, about 24 weeks after DPC sensitization. Treatment denoted: therapeutic diphenylcyclopropenone sensitization with weekly scalp DPC. Material: whole blood, obtained in connection with sensitization to the hapten diphenylcyclopropenone (DPC). The receptor source for this set is a woman aged 45 to 65 with alopecia areata. Some clones in this sample may be carry-over from other donors' samples.

This rearrangement joins TRBV2 to TRBJ1-6; unclear D gene. This CDR3 has 15 residues. Germline CDR1 reads SNHLY; CDR2 reads FYNNEI. V lost 4 bases and J lost 7, with 14 bases in between. CDR3 amino acids: CASSVIGSDNSPLHF. The DNA of the CDR3 is TGTGCCAGCAGTGTTATAGGGTCCGACAATTCACCCCTCCACTTT.

This clonotype was seen many times. V gene TRBV29-1 combines with J gene TRBJ2-1; 9 bases map to TRBD1. There are 14 residues in the CDR3. Germline CDR1 reads SQVTM; CDR2 reads ANQGSEA. V shed 7 bases and J 7 bases; nucleotides not matched to a gene: 11. The CDR3 DNA reads as TGCAGCGCCAGGGGGGGACAGGGAGGTAATGAGCAGTTCTTC. Encoded protein: CSARGGQGGNEQFF.

This clonotype has a handful of counts. This chain links TRBV20-1 with TRBJ2-1; 12 nucleotides agree with TRBD2. Germline loops: CDR1 DFQATT, CDR2 SNEGSKA (reference sequence). The ends lost 4 bases at V and 1 base at J; junction bases unmatched: 2. This CDR3 spans 15 amino acids. The CDR3 sequence: CSATSGRASYNEQFF. Written as DNA, the CDR3 is TGCAGTGCTACTAGCGGGAGGGCGTCCTACAATGAGCAGTTCTTC.

This chain uses TRBV28 with TRBJ2-1; no definite D call. CDR1 and CDR2 (germline): MDHEN, SYDVKM. Trimming pared 8 bases from V and 7 bases from J, leaving 12 bases between. The CDR3 covers 12 residues. Here the CDR3 reads CASRNIGNEQFF. The CDR3 coding sequence is TGTGCCAGCCGAAACATAGGAAATGAGCAGTTCTTC.

This clonotype was recorded many times. The J gene is TRBJ2-2, the V gene TRBV7-6; 7 bases are shared with TRBD1. This CDR3 contains 15 residues. Germline assignment: CDR1 SGHVS and CDR2 FNYEAQ. Trimming cost V 4 bases and J 4 bases; bases outside gene matches: 6. CDR3: CASSSLDRFTGELFF. CDR3 DNA sequence: TGTGCCAGCAGCTCCTTGGACAGGTTCACCGGGGAGCTGTTTTTT.

V gene TRBV29-1 combines with J gene TRBJ2-1; the D is unclear. V shed 4 bases and J shed 7 bases, with 8 bases lying between them. The CDR3 is 11 residues long. The V gene's germline CDR1 is SQVTM and CDR2 ANQGSEA. The CDR3 sequence: CSVVDQNEQFF. In nucleotides, the CDR3 is TGCAGCGTTGTGGACCAGAATGAGCAGTTCTTC.

V and J are TRBV20-1 and TRBJ2-2; D is unclear. V lost 1 base to trimming and J lost 4 bases, with 7 bases between them. CDR1 and CDR2 from the germline V gene are DFQATT and SNEGSKA (reference sequence). This CDR3 is built from 13 residues. The CDR3 reads CSARGSITGELFF. The CDR3 coding sequence is TGCAGTGCTAGAGGGTCCATCACCGGGGAGCTGTTTTTT.

This chain joins TRBV2 and TRBJ1-2; D is uncertain. Germline CDR1 reads SNHLY; CDR2 reads FYNNEI. CDR3 length: 10 residues. Trimming left V 6 bases short and J 8 bases short, with 7 bases between. The CDR3 coding sequence is TGTGCCAGCAGAGCGTGGGGCTACACCTTC. Protein sequence: CASRAWGYTF.

This clonotype was observed a few times. The V gene is TRBV5-1, the J gene TRBJ1-1, with D possibly being TRBD1 (5 bases). V lost 4 bases and J lost 5, with 18 bases in between. Germline lookup yields CDR1 SGHRS and CDR2 YFSETQ. The CDR3 is 15 residues long. CDR3 coding DNA: TGCGCCAGCAGCCCCGGGGGTCTCTCGGGTACTGAAGCTTTCTTT. Translated: CASSPGGLSGTEAFF.

This clonotype appeared a few times. The chain links TRBV30 to TRBJ2-5; D is ambiguous. V shed 0 bases and J shed 5 bases, with 13 bases lying between them. Germline loops: CDR1 GTSNPN, CDR2 SVGIG (reference sequence). This CDR3 is 14 amino acids long. The CDR3 is CAWSVGASRETQYF. In DNA, the CDR3 is TGTGCCTGGAGTGTAGGAGCGTCGCGGGAGACCCAGTACTTC.

This clonotype was seen more than once but under ten times. This chain links TRBV29-1 with TRBJ2-7; no definite D call. Germline CDR1 reads SQVTM; CDR2 reads ANQGSEA. Trimming stripped 1 base from V and 2 bases from J, with 9 bases between. The CDR3 has 13 amino acids. The CDR3 here is CSVEVDLPYEQYF. DNA of the CDR3: TGCAGCGTTGAAGTAGATCTTCCCTACGAGCAGTACTTC.

The V gene is TRBV5-1, the J gene TRBJ1-6; possibly TRBD1 for D (6 bases). CDR1 SGHRS and CDR2 YFSETQ come from the germline V gene. This CDR3 has 13 residues. V was cut by 3 bases and J by 7 bases, with 8 bases left in between. CDR3 coding DNA: TGCGCCAGCAGCTGGACAGAGAATTCACCCCTCCACTTT. This codes for CASSWTENSPLHF.

The chain employs TRBV9 and TRBJ2-7; D is undetermined. CDR3 length equals 13 residues. From germline, CDR1 is SGDLS and CDR2 YYNGEE. V lost 0 bases to trimming and J lost 3 bases, with 7 bases between them. CDR3 loop: CASSVEVGYEQYF. CDR3 nucleotides: TGTGCCAGCAGCGTAGAAGTGGGCTACGAGCAGTACTTC.

This clonotype was counted between two and nine times. V is TRBV2 and J is TRBJ1-1; 8 positions agree with TRBD1. Germline lookup yields CDR1 SNHLY and CDR2 FYNNEI. CDR3 length equals 13 residues. V shed 6 bases and J 4 bases; nucleotides not matched to a gene: 4. The CDR3 sequence is CASRNDRGTEAFF. In nucleotides, the CDR3 is TGTGCCAGCAGAAACGACAGGGGCACTGAAGCTTTCTTT.

This clonotype has ten or more counts. This chain joins TRBV12-3 or TRBV12-4 and TRBJ2-1, with 14 positions matching TRBD2. The CDR3 is made up of 16 amino acids. The V and J ends lost 3 bases and 4 bases, in that order; junction bases with no gene match: 2. The CDR3 sequence is CASSFRTSGGYNEQFF. The CDR3 DNA is TGTGCCAGCAGTTTTAGGACTAGCGGGGGGTACAATGAGCAGTTCTTC.

At least ten counts were recorded for this clonotype. The genes are TRBV29-1 and TRBJ2-1, with 9 positions matching TRBD1. Trimming took 8 bases from V and 9 from J; bases not matched to a gene: 5. This CDR3 contains 11 residues. Germline V gene lookup returns CDR1 SQVTM and CDR2 ANQGSEA. CDR3 nucleotides: TGCAGCTCTTCGGACAGGGGTGAGCAGTTCTTC. It is translated as CSSSDRGEQFF.

This clonotype was counted ten times or more. The chain uses TRBV12-3 or TRBV12-4 and TRBJ2-1; 7 bases are a match to TRBD2. J was trimmed by 4 bases and V by 2 bases; bases with no gene match: 8. This CDR3 has 16 residues. The CDR3 region has the DNA TGTGCCAGCAGTTTAAAAGGTAGCGGGTATTACAATGAGCAGTTCTTC. Translated: CASSLKGSGYYNEQFF.